This is a list of T cell receptor beta chains from one sample in a study of blood T cell repertoires in COVID-19. Libraries were prepared by immunoSEQ multiplex PCR; TCRdb keeps only in-frame clonotypes and omits some of them. Of roughly 230,000 clones listed, roughly nine tenths are singletons. The material sequenced was peripheral blood. These receptors were collected from a woman aged 40 to 50 who had recovered from COVID-19. Each CDR3 is given with its conserved first and last residue. Fields, in order: J gene, V gene, clone size, D gene, CDR3 protein, CDR3 DNA. The D gene is left open where the match is weak. Clone size appears in some rows only: once, few, many, or a class for an expanded clone.

TRBJ1-1	TRBV19	few	-	CASSIGGRRNTEAFF	TGTGCCAGTAGTATTGGGGGCCGACGCAACACTGAAGCTTTCTTT
TRBJ2-2	TRBV10-3	few	TRBD2	CATLITSGGGELFF	TGTGCCACCTTGATAACTAGCGGTGGCGGGGAGCTGTTTTTT
TRBJ1-2	TRBV3-1/TRBV3-2	-	-	CASSQGASGGYTF	TGTGCCAGCAGCCAAGGCGCATCGGGGGGCTACACCTTC
TRBJ2-1	TRBV29-1	-	-	CSVEARDLSNEQFF	TGCAGCGTTGAAGCCCGGGACTTGTCCAATGAGCAGTTCTTC
TRBJ1-1	TRBV24-1	-	-	CATRLSDGRGNTEAFF	TGTGCCACCAGACTCTCGGACGGGCGGGGGAACACTGAAGCTTTCTTT
TRBJ2-5	TRBV5-4	-	TRBD1	CASSWGQDQETQYF	TGTGCCAGCAGCTGGGGACAGGACCAAGAGACCCAGTACTTC
TRBJ1-3	TRBV28	-	-	CASSLSNTIYF	TGTGCCAGCAGTTTGTCGAACACCATATATTTT
TRBJ2-5	TRBV6-2/TRBV6-3	-	TRBD2	CASSSGAGGFRETQYF	TGTGCCAGCAGTTCCGGGGCGGGAGGATTCCGAGAGACCCAGTACTTC
TRBJ1-1	TRBV7-2	-	-	CASSSTGTYNTEAFF	TGTGCCAGCAGCTCGACCGGGACATATAACACTGAAGCTTTCTTT
TRBJ1-4	TRBV7-3	-	-	CASSLEGRATNEKLFF	TGTGCCAGCAGCTTAGAGGGGAGGGCAACTAATGAAAAACTGTTTTTT
TRBJ2-7	TRBV28	-	-	CASSFPGNYEQYF	TGTGCCAGCAGTTTCCCCGGGAACTACGAGCAGTACTTC
TRBJ1-1	TRBV7-3	-	-	CASSLAPGLNTEAFF	TGTGCCAGCAGCTTAGCTCCCGGGTTGAACACTGAAGCTTTCTTT
TRBJ1-5	TRBV19	-	TRBD1	CASSINQGVGSNQPQHF	TGTGCCAGTAGTATCAATCAGGGGGTAGGAAGCAATCAGCCCCAGCATTTT
TRBJ1-1	TRBV12-5	few	-	CASALGDIEAFF	TGTGCTAGTGCCCTAGGGGACATTGAAGCTTTCTTT
TRBJ1-4	TRBV28	-	-	CASSLPVNEKLFF	TGTGCCAGCAGTTTGCCAGTTAATGAAAAACTGTTTTTT
TRBJ2-1	TRBV4-1	once	TRBD2	CASSQDPAGASSEQFF	TGCGCCAGCAGCCAAGACCCAGCGGGGGCGTCAAGTGAGCAGTTCTTC
TRBJ2-7	TRBV4-1	-	-	CASSQDRDAEQYF	TGCGCCAGCAGCCAAGATAGAGATGCCGAGCAGTACTTC
TRBJ2-3	TRBV11-2	-	-	CASSSRQRTDTQYF	TGTGCCAGCAGCTCTAGACAGCGCACAGATACGCAGTATTTT
TRBJ1-5	TRBV19	-	TRBD1	CASLRVGQGDQPQHF	TGTGCCAGTCTGCGGGTAGGACAGGGTGATCAGCCCCAGCATTTT
TRBJ2-3	TRBV11-2	-	-	CASSLGPSQDTQYF	TGTGCCAGCAGCTTAGGCCCTAGCCAAGATACGCAGTATTTT
TRBJ2-3	TRBV5-8	-	-	CASSSELASTDTQYF	TGTGCCAGCAGTTCGGAACTAGCCAGCACAGATACGCAGTATTTT
TRBJ1-1	TRBV13	-	-	CASSEGGGEAFF	TGTGCCAGCAGCGAAGGCGGTGGTGAAGCTTTCTTT
TRBJ2-3	TRBV9	-	TRBD1	CASSPRDRADTQYF	TGTGCCAGCAGCCCGAGGGACAGGGCAGATACGCAGTATTTT
TRBJ2-7	TRBV6-5	once	-	CASSFVQPASEQYF	TGTGCCAGCAGTTTCGTACAGCCAGCAAGCGAGCAGTACTTC
TRBJ2-5	TRBV7-3	-	TRBD2	CASSSGGTSQETQYF	TGTGCCAGCAGCTCGGGCGGGACTAGCCAAGAGACCCAGTACTTC
TRBJ2-2	TRBV7-8	-	TRBD1	CASSGRDRKNTGELFF	TGTGCCAGCAGCGGAAGGGACAGGAAGAACACCGGGGAGCTGTTTTTT